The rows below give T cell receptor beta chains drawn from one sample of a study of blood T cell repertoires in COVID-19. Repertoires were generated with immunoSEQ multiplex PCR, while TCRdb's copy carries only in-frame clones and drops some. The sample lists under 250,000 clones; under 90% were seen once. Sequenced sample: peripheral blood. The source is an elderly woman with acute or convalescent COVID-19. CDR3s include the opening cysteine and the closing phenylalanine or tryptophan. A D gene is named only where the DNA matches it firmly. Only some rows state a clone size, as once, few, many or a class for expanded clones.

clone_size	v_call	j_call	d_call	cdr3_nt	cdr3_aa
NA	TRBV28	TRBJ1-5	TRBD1	TGTGCCAGCAGTCCGAGACAGGGGACGGGGCAGCCCCAGCATTTT	CASSPRQGTGQPQHF
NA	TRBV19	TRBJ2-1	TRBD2	TGTGCCAGTAGTATCTCCAGCGGGGTATACAATGAGCAGTTCTTC	CASSISSGVYNEQFF
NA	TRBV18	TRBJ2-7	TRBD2	TGTGCCAGCTCACCCCTAGCGGGGGGTAACGAGCAGTACTTC	CASSPLAGGNEQYF
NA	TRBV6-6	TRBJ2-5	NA	TGTGCCAGCAGGACAAAGACAGGCTACCAAGAGACCCAGTACTTC	CASRTKTGYQETQYF
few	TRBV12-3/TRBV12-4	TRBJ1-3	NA	TGTGCCAGCAGTTTCTTTGGAAACACCATATATTTT	CASSFFGNTIYF
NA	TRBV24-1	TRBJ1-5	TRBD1	TGTGCCACCAGTGGGACAGGGAATCAGCCCCAGCATTTT	CATSGTGNQPQHF
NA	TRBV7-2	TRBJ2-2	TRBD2	TGTGCCAGCAGCCCCGGACTAGCGGGGACGAACACCGGGGAGCTGTTTTTT	CASSPGLAGTNTGELFF
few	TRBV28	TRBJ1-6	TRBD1	TGTGCCAGCAGTAGCGGGACAGGGGGCGCTTGGCCCCTCCACTTT	CASSSGTGGAWPLHF
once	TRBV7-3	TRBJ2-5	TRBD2	TGTGCCAGCAGCCCAAGCCCGACTAGCAAAGAGACCCAGTACTTC	CASSPSPTSKETQYF
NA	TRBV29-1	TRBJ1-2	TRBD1	TGCAGCGTTGAGAGACAGGGGGCGCGGTATGGCTACACCTTC	CSVERQGARYGYTF
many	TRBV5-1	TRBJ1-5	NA	TGCGCCAGCAGCCCTACCCCTACAGGGACCGGGCCCCAGCATTTT	CASSPTPTGTGPQHF
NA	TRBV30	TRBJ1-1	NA	TGTGCCTGGAGCTCCAGGGGCCCAATCCCGGGGAACACTGAAGCTTTCTTT	CAWSSRGPIPGNTEAFF
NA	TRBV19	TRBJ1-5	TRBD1	TGTGCCAGTAGTGCACAGGGGAATCAGCCCCAGCATTTT	CASSAQGNQPQHF
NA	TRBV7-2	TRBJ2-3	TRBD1	TGTGCCAGCAGCTTAGTCGGGACAGTCACAGATACGCAGTATTTT	CASSLVGTVTDTQYF
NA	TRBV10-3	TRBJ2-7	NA	TGTGCCATCAGTGACCTCGTGGGGACTGAGCAGTACTTC	CAISDLVGTEQYF
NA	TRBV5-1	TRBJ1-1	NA	TGCGCCAGCAGCTTGGGCACTCTGAACACTGAAGCTTTCTTT	CASSLGTLNTEAFF
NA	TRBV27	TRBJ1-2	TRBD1	TGTGCCAGCGGCCGGGGACAGTCGTATGGCTACACCTTC	CASGRGQSYGYTF
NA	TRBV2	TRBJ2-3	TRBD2	TGTGCCAGCAGTGAAGAGGGACTAGCTGCGGATACGCAGTATTTT	CASSEEGLAADTQYF
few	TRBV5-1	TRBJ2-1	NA	TGCGCCAGCAGCTTGCTTTTCGGAGGGAGCAATGAGCAGTTCTTC	CASSLLFGGSNEQFF
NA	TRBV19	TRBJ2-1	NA	TGTGCCAGTAGTAGAGGGATTGAGCAGTTCTTC	CASSRGIEQFF
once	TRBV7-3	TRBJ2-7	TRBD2	TGTGCCAGCAGCTCCCTAGCGGGGCCATACGAGCAGTACTTC	CASSSLAGPYEQYF
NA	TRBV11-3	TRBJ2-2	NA	TGTGCCAGCAGCTCTTGGTCTAGGGGCCCGAACACCGGGGAGCTGTTTTTT	CASSSWSRGPNTGELFF
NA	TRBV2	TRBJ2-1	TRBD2	TGTGCCAGCAGCGTAGCGGGGGGGCCGGGTGAGCAGTTCTTC	CASSVAGGPGEQFF
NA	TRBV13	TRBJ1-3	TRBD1	TGTGCCAGCAGCATGGGACAGGGGTACTCTGGAAACACCATATATTTT	CASSMGQGYSGNTIYF
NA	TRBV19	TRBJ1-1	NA	TGTGCCAGTAGTATAGGACTAGAACGGACTGAAGCTTTCTTT	CASSIGLERTEAFF
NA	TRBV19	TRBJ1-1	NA	TGTGCCAGTAGGGCCCAGAACACTGAAGCTTTCTTT	CASRAQNTEAFF
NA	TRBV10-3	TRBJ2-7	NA	TGTGCCATCAGTATGGACAAGAACGAGCAGTACTTC	CAISMDKNEQYF
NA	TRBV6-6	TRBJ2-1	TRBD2	TGTGCCAGCAGTCGTGGACTAGCGGGGGCCTCCTACAATGAGCAGTTCTTC	CASSRGLAGASYNEQFF
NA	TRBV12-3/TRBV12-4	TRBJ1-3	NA	TGTGCCAGCAGGGGGGGTGGAAACACCATATATTTT	CASRGGGNTIYF
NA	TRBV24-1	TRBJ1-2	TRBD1	TGTGCCACCAGTGGCTTGGGACAGGGGGATGTCTATGGCTACACCTTC	CATSGLGQGDVYGYTF
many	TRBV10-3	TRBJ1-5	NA	TGTGCCATCAGCGGGGGAGAGGGGTCCTCAAATCAGCCCCAGCATTTT	CAISGGEGSSNQPQHF
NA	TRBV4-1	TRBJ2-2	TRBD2	TGCGCCAGCAGCCAAGCGGGGACTAGCGGGGGGCAGAACACCGGGGAGCTGTTTTTT	CASSQAGTSGGQNTGELFF
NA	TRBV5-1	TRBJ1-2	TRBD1	TGCGCCAGCAGCTTGAGTGGGTTAGGACAGGGAGGCTACACCTTC	CASSLSGLGQGGYTF
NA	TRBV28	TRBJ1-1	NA	TGTGCCATCTGCGGGGGGTTGAACACTGAAGCTTTCTTT	CAICGGLNTEAFF
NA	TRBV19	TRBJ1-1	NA	TGTGCCAGCTCCGACACCCAGAACACTGAAGCTTTCTTT	CASSDTQNTEAFF
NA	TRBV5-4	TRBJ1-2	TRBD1	TGTGCCAGCAGGGGAGGGACAGGGGGCGCTGGCTATGGCTACACCTTC	CASRGGTGGAGYGYTF
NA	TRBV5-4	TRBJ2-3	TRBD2	TGTGCCAGCAGCGTCCGACTAGCGGGGGGCACAGATACGCAGTATTTT	CASSVRLAGGTDTQYF
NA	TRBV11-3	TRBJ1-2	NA	TGTGCCAGCAGCTTAGATCGCGGGGGAGGTGGCTACACCTTC	CASSLDRGGGGYTF
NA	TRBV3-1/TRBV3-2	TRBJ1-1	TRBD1	TGTGCCAGCAGCCACGGACAGGTTCGGGACACTGAAGCTTTCTTT	CASSHGQVRDTEAFF
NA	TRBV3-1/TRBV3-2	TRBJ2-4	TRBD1	TGTGCCAGCAGCCAAGAAAAGGGGACAGGGGACGACGGGATTCAGTACTTC	CASSQEKGTGDDGIQYF
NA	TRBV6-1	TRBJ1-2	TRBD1	TGTGCCAGCAGTGACCGGGACAGGGATGGCTACACCTTC	CASSDRDRDGYTF
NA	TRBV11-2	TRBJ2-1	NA	TGTGCCAGCAGCTCCCAAGTTGGCGTGCCCGGGAATGAGCAGTTCTTC	CASSSQVGVPGNEQFF
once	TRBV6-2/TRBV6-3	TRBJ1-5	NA	TGTGCCAGCAGTTACAACACTAGACAGCCCCAGCATTTT	CASSYNTRQPQHF
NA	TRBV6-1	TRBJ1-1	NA	TGTGCCAGCAGTGAACGCGCCAGAGGCACTGAAGCTTTCTTT	CASSERARGTEAFF
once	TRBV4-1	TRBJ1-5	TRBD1	TGCGCCAGCAGCCAAGGGGGACAGGGCCGGGGCAATCAGCCCCAGCATTTT	CASSQGGQGRGNQPQHF
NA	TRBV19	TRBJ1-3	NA	TGTGCCAGTAGTATCGCCGGACGGGGTTCAGGAAACACCATATATTTT	CASSIAGRGSGNTIYF
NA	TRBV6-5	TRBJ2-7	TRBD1	TGTGCCTCCCAAGGGGACAGGGGGCTGCGTGAGCAGTACTTC	CASQGDRGLREQYF
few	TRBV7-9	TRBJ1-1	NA	TGTGCCAGCAGCTCCCGGACGGTAACTCCGGCGGGCACTGAAGCTTTCTTT	CASSSRTVTPAGTEAFF
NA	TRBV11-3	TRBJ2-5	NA	TGTGCCAGCAGCTTAGAATACTCGGCCAGGGGGGAAGAGACCCAGTACTTC	CASSLEYSARGEETQYF
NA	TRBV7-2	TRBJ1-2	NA	TGTGCCAGCAGCTTATCCAGGGATCATGGCTACACCTTC	CASSLSRDHGYTF
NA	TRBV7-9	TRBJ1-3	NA	TGTGCCAGCAGCTTAGGGACACCGAGCTCTGGAAACACCATATATTTT	CASSLGTPSSGNTIYF
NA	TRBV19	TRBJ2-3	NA	TGTGCCAGTAGTACTAACCCACAGCGCACAGATACGCAGTATTTT	CASSTNPQRTDTQYF
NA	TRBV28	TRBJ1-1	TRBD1	TGTGCCAGCAGTCGACAGGGGCTTGAAGCTTTCTTT	CASSRQGLEAFF
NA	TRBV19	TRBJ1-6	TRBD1	TGTGCCAGTAGTACCCGGACAGGGGATAATTCACCCCTCCACTTT	CASSTRTGDNSPLHF
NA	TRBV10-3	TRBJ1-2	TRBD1	TGTGCCATAACAGGGGGTAAGAACTATGGCTACACCTTC	CAITGGKNYGYTF
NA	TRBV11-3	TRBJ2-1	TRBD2	TGTGCCAGCAGCTTTAGCGGGGGGGGAATCGAGCAGTTCTTC	CASSFSGGGIEQFF
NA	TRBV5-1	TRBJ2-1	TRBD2	TGCGCCAGCACCCTTAGCGGGGCATCCTACAATGAGCAGTTCTTC	CASTLSGASYNEQFF
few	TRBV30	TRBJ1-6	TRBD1	TGTGCCTGGAGTGAGGGCGGGACAGGGGGATCACCCCTCCACTTT	CAWSEGGTGGSPLHF
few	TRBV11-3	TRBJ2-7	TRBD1	TGTGCCAGCAGCTCCCAGCCGGGACAGGGCAACGAGCAGTACTTC	CASSSQPGQGNEQYF
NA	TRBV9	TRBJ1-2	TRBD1	TGTGCCAGCAGCGTAGACAACAGGGGTGTTGGCTACACCTTC	CASSVDNRGVGYTF